The entry that follows covers one T cell receptor (beta chain) sequence. As yet, its antigen is unknown. Brentuximab vedotin exposure varied among the patients, all of whom had relapsed after autologous stem cell transplantation. These data are taken from a study of PD-1 blockade in classical Hodgkin lymphoma. Study results and limitations: Diversity in CD4+ TCRs, unlike that measured in CD8+ TCRs, had risen significantly by C4D1. Complete responders started with a diversity level that resembled newly diagnosed patients at baseline. Relapsed/refractory patients reportedly had the lowest baseline TCR diversity, below newly diagnosed patients, who were below healthy donors. Among the patients, those starting nivolumab under 1 year after ASCT were excluded.

The protocol was immunoSEQ multiplex PCR, while the TCRdb copy is restricted to in-frame clones and leaves out a portion. The sample lists about 2,000 clones; 75% to 85% were seen once. Germline V CDR1 and CDR2: MNHEY, SVGAGI. The V gene lost 7 bases and the J gene lost 4 bases, with 19 bases spanning the gap. The length of the CDR3 is 15 residues. The J gene is TRBJ1-2, the V gene TRBV6-5; a possible D gene is TRBD1 (5 bases). The source is a human donor with classical Hodgkin lymphoma. The starting material was peripheral blood mononuclear cells (PBMCs), obtained at baseline. The CDR3, as DNA: TGTGCCAGCACCCTCCGGGACCCGGGCGTCTATGGCTACACCTTC. This encodes CASTLRDPGVYGYTF.